This record covers a single T cell receptor beta chain. These data belong to a study of blood T cell repertoires in COVID-19. The table came from immunoSEQ multiplex PCR; TCRdb's copy has only in-frame clones and leaves some out. This sample yields 350,000 to 400,000 clones, of which approximately 87% are seen a single time; 0.9% to 1% belongs to the top ten. The CDR3 loop spans 15 amino acids. The germline V gene encodes CDR1 SGHVS and CDR2 FQNEAQ. The trim removed 5 bases at V and 4 bases at J, leaving 10 bases unmatched. Enrolled through a virtual design, the participants were between about 18 and 100 years of age and came from about two dozen US areas.

The V gene is TRBV7-8, the J gene TRBJ2-5; 7 nucleotides align to TRBD1. What was sequenced was PBMCs or T cells enriched from blood (not recorded which). The clonotype comes from a woman in her twenties or thirties with acute COVID-19. The CDR3: CASSLRQGLGETQYF. The CDR3 DNA reads as TGTGCCAGCAGCCTCCGACAGGGTTTAGGAGAGACCCAGTACTTC.